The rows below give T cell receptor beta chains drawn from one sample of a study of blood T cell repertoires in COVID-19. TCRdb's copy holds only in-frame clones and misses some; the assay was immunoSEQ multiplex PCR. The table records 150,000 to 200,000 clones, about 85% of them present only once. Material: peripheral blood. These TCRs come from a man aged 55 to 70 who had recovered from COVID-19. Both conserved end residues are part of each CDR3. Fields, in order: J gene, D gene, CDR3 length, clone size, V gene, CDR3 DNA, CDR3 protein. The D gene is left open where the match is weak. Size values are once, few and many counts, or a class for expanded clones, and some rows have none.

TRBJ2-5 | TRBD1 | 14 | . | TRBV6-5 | TGTGCCAGCAGTTTGGGACAGGGTGGAGAGACCCAGTACTTC | CASSLGQGGETQYF
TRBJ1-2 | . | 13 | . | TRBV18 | TGTGCCAGCTCACCGCGGGGTACCTATGGCTACACCTTC | CASSPRGTYGYTF
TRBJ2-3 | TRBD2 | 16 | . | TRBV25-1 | TGTGCCAGCAGTGAGGGGGGAGGGTCTAGCACAGATACGCAGTATTTT | CASSEGGGSSTDTQYF
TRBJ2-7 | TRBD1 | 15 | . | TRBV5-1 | TGCGCCAGCAGCGAAGGGACAGGGGTAAACTACGAGCAGTACTTC | CASSEGTGVNYEQYF
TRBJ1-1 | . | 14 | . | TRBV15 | TGTGCCACCAGCAGAGAGGTGGCGAACACTGAAGCTTTCTTT | CATSREVANTEAFF
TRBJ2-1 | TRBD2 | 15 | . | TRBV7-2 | TGTGCCAGCAGCCGTGTAGCGGGGGGGCTTAATGAGCAGTTCTTC | CASSRVAGGLNEQFF
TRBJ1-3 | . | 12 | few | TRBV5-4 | TGTGCCAGCAGCTTGTATGGAAACACCATATATTTT | CASSLYGNTIYF
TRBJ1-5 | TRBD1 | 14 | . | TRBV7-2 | TGTGCCAGCAGCTTAGGGGACAGGGACCAGCCCCAGCATTTT | CASSLGDRDQPQHF
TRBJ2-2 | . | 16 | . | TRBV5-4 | TGTGCCAGCAGCATCCCGACCCAGGGGAGAACCGGGGAGCTGTTTTTT | CASSIPTQGRTGELFF
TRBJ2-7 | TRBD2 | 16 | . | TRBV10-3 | TGTGCCATCAGTGGCCAGCGGGGTGGTGACAACTACGAGCAGTACTTC | CAISGQRGGDNYEQYF
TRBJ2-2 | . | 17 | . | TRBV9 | TGTGCCAGCAGCCCTACCCTTCGGCAACAGGGCGCCGGGGAGCTGTTTTTT | CASSPTLRQQGAGELFF
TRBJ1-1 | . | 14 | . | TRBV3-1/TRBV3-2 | TGTGCCAGCAGCCACCGACAGATTAACACTGAAGCTTTCTTT | CASSHRQINTEAFF
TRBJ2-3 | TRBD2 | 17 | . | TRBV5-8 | TGTGCCAGCAGCTTGTACGGGGGGTCACCTAGCACAGATACGCAGTATTTT | CASSLYGGSPSTDTQYF
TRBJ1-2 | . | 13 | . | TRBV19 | TGTGCCAGTAGTACGGCGGCACTTGGGGGCTACACCTTC | CASSTAALGGYTF
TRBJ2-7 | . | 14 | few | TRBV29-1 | TGCAGCGCATTGACAGGAAGGGAGCCTTACGAGCAGTACTTC | CSALTGREPYEQYF
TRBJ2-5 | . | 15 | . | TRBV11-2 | TGTGCCAGCAGCTATGGGACACAGGGACCAGAGACCCAGTACTTC | CASSYGTQGPETQYF
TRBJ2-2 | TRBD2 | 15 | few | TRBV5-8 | TGTGCCAGCAGCTCATCGGGGGGAGTCACCGGGGAGCTGTTTTTT | CASSSSGGVTGELFF
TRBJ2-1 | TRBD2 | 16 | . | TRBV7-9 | TGTGCCAGCAGCTTAGGTCTAGCGGGGGCAAACAATGAGCAGTTCTTC | CASSLGLAGANNEQFF
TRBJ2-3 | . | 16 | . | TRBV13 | TGTGCCAGCAGCTTCCCGGGACACCATAGCACAGATACGCAGTATTTT | CASSFPGHHSTDTQYF
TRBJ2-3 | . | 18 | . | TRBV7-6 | TGTGCCAGCAGCTTAGAAGGGGGAAGAGGGGGAGGGACAGATACGCAGTATTTT | CASSLEGGRGGGTDTQYF
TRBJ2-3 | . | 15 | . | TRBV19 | TGTGCCAGTAGCCCCGAACAGTTAATCACAGATACGCAGTATTTT | CASSPEQLITDTQYF
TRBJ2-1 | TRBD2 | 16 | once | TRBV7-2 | TGTGCCAGCAGCCCCAGCGGGGGGGTTTCCTACAATGAGCAGTTCTTC | CASSPSGGVSYNEQFF
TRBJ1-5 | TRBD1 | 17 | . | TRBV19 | TGTGCCAGTACCTCAACAGGGGGGGACAGGCGAAATCAGCCCCAGCATTTT | CASTSTGGDRRNQPQHF
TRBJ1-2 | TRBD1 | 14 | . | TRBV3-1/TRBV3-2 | TGTGCCAGCAGCCCCAATGGACAGGGTGAAGGCTACACCTTC | CASSPNGQGEGYTF
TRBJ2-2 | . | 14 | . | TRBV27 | TGTGCCAGCAGTTACGGTACGAACACCGGGGAGCTGTTTTTT | CASSYGTNTGELFF
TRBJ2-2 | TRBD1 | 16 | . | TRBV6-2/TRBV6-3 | TGTGCCAGCAGTGGGACAGGGGGATTTTTCACCGGGGAGCTGTTTTTT | CASSGTGGFFTGELFF
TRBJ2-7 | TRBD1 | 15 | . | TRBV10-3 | TGTGCCATCAGTGACCCCGGGACAGGAACCTACGAGCAGTACTTC | CAISDPGTGTYEQYF
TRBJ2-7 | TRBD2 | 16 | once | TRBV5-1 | TGCGCCAGCAGCTTGGCCGGGACTACCGATTCCTCCGAGCAGTACTTC | CASSLAGTTDSSEQYF
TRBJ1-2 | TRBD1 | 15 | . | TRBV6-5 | TGTGCCAGCAGAGCCTCAGGGGGGACTGGCTATGGCTACACCTTC | CASRASGGTGYGYTF
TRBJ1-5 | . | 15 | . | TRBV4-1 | TGCGCCAGCAGCCAAGAAGTGGCAGAAAATCAGCCCCAGCATTTT | CASSQEVAENQPQHF
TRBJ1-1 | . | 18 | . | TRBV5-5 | TGTGCCAGCAGCCTCGGCTTGGGAGGGTTCGGGACGAACACTGAAGCTTTCTTT | CASSLGLGGFGTNTEAFF
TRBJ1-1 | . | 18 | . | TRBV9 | TGTGCCAGCAGCGCAACCCATCGTGGGGGGATAGGGACGACTGAAGCTTTCTTT | CASSATHRGGIGTTEAFF
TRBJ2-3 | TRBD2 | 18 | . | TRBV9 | TGTGCCAGCAGCCCAGGGACTAGCGGGGGACTAAGCACAGATACGCAGTATTTT | CASSPGTSGGLSTDTQYF
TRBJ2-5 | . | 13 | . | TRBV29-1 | TGCAGCGTTGAAGTTGAGGGGGTGGAGACCCAGTACTTC | CSVEVEGVETQYF
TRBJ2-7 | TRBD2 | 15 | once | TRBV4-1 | TGCGCCAGCAGCTTAACCGCGGGGGAAACCTACGAGCAGTACTTC | CASSLTAGETYEQYF
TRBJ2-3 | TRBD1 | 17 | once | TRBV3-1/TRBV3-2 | TGTGCCAGCAGCCAAGATTCCGGGACAGGTCCTTTTCGTACGCAGTATTTT | CASSQDSGTGPFRTQYF
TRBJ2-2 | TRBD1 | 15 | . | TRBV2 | TGTGCCAGCAGTAGACAGGGGGCTAACACCGGGGAGCTGTTTTTT | CASSRQGANTGELFF
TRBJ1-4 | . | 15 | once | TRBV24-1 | TGTGCCACCAGTGAAGAGGGCGCGCCTAATGAAAAACTGTTTTTT | CATSEEGAPNEKLFF
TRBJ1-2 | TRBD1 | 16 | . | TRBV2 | TGTGCCAGCACCATCATTCCGGGACAGGGTACCTATGGCTACACCTTC | CASTIIPGQGTYGYTF
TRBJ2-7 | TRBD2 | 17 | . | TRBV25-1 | TGTGCCAGCAGTGAGGCTAGCGGGGGCCGACGAGCCTACGAGCAGTACTTC | CASSEASGGRRAYEQYF
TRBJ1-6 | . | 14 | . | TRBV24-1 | TGTGCCACCAACATCGCCATGCCGGGATCACCCCTCCACTTT | CATNIAMPGSPLHF
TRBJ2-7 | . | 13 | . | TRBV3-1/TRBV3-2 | TGTGCCAGCAGCCAAGTTATGAACAGGGAGCAGTACTTC | CASSQVMNREQYF
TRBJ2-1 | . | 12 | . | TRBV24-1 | TGTGCCACCTCGGACACTTACAATGAGCAGTTCTTC | CATSDTYNEQFF
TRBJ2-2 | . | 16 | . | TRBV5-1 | TGCGCCAGCAGCTTGCAACCGGGACTGAACACCGGGGAGCTGTTTTTT | CASSLQPGLNTGELFF
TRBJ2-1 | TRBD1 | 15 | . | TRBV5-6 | TGTGCCAGCAGCTCACCCACCGGGACAGGGGGCTTGCAGTTCTTC | CASSSPTGTGGLQFF
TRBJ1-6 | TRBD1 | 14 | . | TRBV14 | TGTGCCAGCAGCCAAATTCGACAGGGTTCACCCCTCCACTTT | CASSQIRQGSPLHF